The 8 T cell receptor beta chains below come from one sample, sequenced in a study of T cells in Graves' hyperthyroidism and ophthalmopathy. Regions amplified from RNA transcripts were the TCR beta CDR3 regions. Using the HTBI primer set, a first-round RT-PCR was run on the TCR CDR3. Using its own MiXCR run on the multiplex PCR reads, TCRdb lists one record per CDR3 protein. Of roughly 520,000 distinct CDR3 sequences listed, around a quarter were seen once; the top ten hold over 9%. Material: blood. Receptors originate from a woman in her twenties or thirties with Graves' ophthalmopathy.

This clonotype was seen ten or more times. The chain carries TRBV20-1 and TRBJ2-5; D is unclear. Germline loops: CDR1 DFQATT, CDR2 SNEGSKA (reference sequence). The ends were cut back, 7 bases at V and 5 bases at J, with 11 bases in the middle. This CDR3 has 11 residues. The CDR3 loop is CSVPVEETQYF. The CDR3 DNA reads TGCAGTGTCCCCGTAGAGGAGACCCAGTACTTC.

This clonotype was found many times. The chain employs TRBV20-1 and TRBJ2-7; 9 bases agree with TRBD1. Germline loops: CDR1 DFQATT, CDR2 SNEGSKA (reference sequence). The CDR3 length is 16 residues. V shed 1 base, J shed 4 bases, and the junction held 11 bases outside the gene matches. This CDR3 is CSARARDRGFSYEQYF. CDR3 nucleotides: TGCAGTGCTAGAGCTAGAGACAGGGGGTTTTCGTACGAGCAGTACTTC.

This clonotype showed up many times. This sequence joins TRBV28 and TRBJ2-4; TRBD2 is a possible D gene (5 bases). Trimming took off 5 bases at V and 7 bases at J, with 21 bases between the two ends. The CDR3 totals 16 residues. Germline CDR1 MDHEN, CDR2 SYDVKM. Written as DNA, the CDR3 is TGTGCCAGCAGTACTCCGCTACGGGGTATTGTGAACATTCAGTACTTC. Its protein is CASSTPLRGIVNIQYF. Looking up the rest from reference TRBV28 and TRBJ2-4 gives the full variable domain: DVKVTQSSRYLVKRTGEKVFLECVQDMDHENMFWYRQDPGLGLRLIYFSYDVKMKEKGDIPEGYSVSREKKERFSLILESASTNQTSMYLCASSTPLRGIVNIQYFGAGTRLSVL.

As for this clonotype: The missing conserved phenylalanine or tryptophan at the end of this CDR3 makes a read error likely. V usage is TRBV12-3 or TRBV12-4 and J usage is TRBJ1-6; D possibly corresponds to TRBD1 (6 bases). This CDR3 region has 16 residues. Trimming pared 6 bases from V and 0 bases from J, leaving 12 bases between. CDR3 bases: TGTGCCAGCAGCCCTGACAGGAGCTCCTATAATTCACCCCTCCACTTG. It specifies CASSPDRSSYNSPLHL.

The chain employs TRBV12-3 or TRBV12-4 and TRBJ2-5, with 7 nucleotides matching TRBD2. This CDR3 has 15 amino acids. V dropped 3 bases and J dropped 2; count of bases not matched to a gene: 6. The CDR3 DNA is TGTGCCAGCAGTTTCCTCACGGGACTACAAGAGACCCAGTACTTC. Its protein product is CASSFLTGLQETQYF.

At least ten counts were recorded for this clonotype. CDR3 nucleotides: TGTGCCAGCAGTTTAGGGGTCCTCACTGAAGCTTTCTTT. Translating gives CASSLGVLTEAFF. The V and J genes are TRBV28 and TRBJ1-1; D unresolved. The CDR3 consists of 13 residues. Per the germline V gene, CDR1 is MDHEN and CDR2 is SYDVKM. V was trimmed by 2 bases and J by 4 bases, leaving 8 bases between them.

A word on this clonotype: One end of the junction is discordant with germline, which a read error may explain. The chain couples TRBV2 to TRBJ2-4; TRBD1 is a possible D gene (5 bases). This CDR3 is built from 14 residues. The germline V gene has CDR1 SNHLY and CDR2 FYNNEI. This CDR3 reads CASSESQGVYIKYF. In DNA, the CDR3 is TGTGCCAGCAGTGAAAGTCAAGGGGTATACATTAAGTACTTC.

This clonotype was counted a few times. The chain links TRBV29-1 to TRBJ1-5; the D is unclear. Germline CDR1 SQVTM, CDR2 ANQGSEA. The length of the CDR3 is 11 residues. V gave up 1 base and J gave up 10 bases, with 8 bases separating them. This CDR3 is CSVEGPGPQHF. The CDR3 coding sequence is TGCAGCGTTGAAGGCCCAGGCCCCCAGCATTTT. The variable domain in full, with the rest retrieved from reference TRBV29-1 and TRBJ1-5, is SAVISQKPSRDICQRGTSLTIQCQVDSQVTMMFWYRQQPGQSLTLIATANQGSEATYESGFVIDKFPISRPNLTFSTLTVSNMSPEDSSIYLCSVEGPGPQHFGDGTRLSIL.